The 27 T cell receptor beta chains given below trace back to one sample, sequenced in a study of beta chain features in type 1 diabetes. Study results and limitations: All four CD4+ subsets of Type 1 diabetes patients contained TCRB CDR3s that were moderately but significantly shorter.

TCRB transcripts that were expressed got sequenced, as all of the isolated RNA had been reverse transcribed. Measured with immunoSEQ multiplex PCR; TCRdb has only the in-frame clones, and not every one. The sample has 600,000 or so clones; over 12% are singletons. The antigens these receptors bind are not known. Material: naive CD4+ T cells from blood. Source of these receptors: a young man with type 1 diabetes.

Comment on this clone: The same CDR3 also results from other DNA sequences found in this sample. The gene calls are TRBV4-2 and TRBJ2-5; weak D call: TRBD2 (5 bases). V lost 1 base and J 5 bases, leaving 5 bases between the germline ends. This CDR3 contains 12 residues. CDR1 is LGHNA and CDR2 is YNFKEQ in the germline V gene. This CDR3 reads CASSQGRETQYF. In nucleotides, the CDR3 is TGTGCCAGCAGCCAAGGGAGGGAGACCCAGTACTTC.

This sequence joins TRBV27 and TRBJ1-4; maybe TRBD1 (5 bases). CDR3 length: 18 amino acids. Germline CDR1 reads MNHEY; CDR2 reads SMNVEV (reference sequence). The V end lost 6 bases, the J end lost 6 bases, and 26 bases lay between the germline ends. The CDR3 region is CASRTIRGRPSIDEKLFF. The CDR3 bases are TGTGCCAGCAGAACGATCCGGGGCAGACCATCCATTGATGAAAAACTGTTTTTT.

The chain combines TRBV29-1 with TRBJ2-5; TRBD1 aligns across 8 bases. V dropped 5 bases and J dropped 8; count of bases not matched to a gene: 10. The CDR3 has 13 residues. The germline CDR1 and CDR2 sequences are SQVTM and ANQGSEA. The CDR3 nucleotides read TGCAGCGTTCCCGGGACAGGCCATGAAACCCAGTACTTC. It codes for CSVPGTGHETQYF.

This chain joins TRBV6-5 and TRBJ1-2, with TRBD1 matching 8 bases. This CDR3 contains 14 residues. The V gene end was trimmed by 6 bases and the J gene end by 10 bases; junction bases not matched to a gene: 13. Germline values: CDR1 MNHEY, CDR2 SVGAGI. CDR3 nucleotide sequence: TGTGCCAGCAGCCAGAACCGGGACAGGCAGAACTACACCTTC. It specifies CASSQNRDRQNYTF.

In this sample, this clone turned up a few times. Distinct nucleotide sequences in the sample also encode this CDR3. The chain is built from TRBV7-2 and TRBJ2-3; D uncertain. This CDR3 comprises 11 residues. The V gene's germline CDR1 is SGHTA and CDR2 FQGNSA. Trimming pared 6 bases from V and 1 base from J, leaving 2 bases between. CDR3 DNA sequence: TGTGCCAGCAGTCGCACAGATACGCAGTATTTT. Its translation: CASSRTDTQYF.

The DNA for the CDR3 is TGTGCCAGCTCACCACCAGGGACAGGGGACAGAGAGACCCAGTACTTC. It yields the protein CASSPPGTGDRETQYF. This sequence joins TRBV18 and TRBJ2-5; 10 nucleotides agree with TRBD1. The V segment lost 0 bases and the J segment 4 bases; nucleotides outside the gene matches: 5. This CDR3 spans 16 amino acids. Germline V CDR1 and CDR2: KGHSH, LQKENI. Filled out from reference TRBV18 and TRBJ2-5, the complete variable domain reads NAGVMQNPRHLVRRRGQEARLRCSPMKGHSHVYWYRQLPEEGLKFMVYLQKENIIDESGMPKERFSAEFPKEGPSILRIQQVVRGDSAAYFCASSPPGTGDRETQYFGPGTRLLVL.

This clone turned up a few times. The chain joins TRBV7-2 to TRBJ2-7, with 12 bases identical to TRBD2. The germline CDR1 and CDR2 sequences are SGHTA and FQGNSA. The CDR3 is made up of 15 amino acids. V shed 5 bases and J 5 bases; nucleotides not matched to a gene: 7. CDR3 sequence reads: CASSTILAGGDEQYF. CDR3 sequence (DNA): TGTGCCAGCAGCACAATACTAGCGGGGGGCGACGAGCAGTACTTC.

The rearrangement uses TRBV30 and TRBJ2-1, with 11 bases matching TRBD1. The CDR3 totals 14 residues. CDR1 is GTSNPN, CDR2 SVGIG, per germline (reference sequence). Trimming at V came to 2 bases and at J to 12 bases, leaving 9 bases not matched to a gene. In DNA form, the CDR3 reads TGTGCCTGGAGTCACGCCCCGGGACAGGGGGGGCAGTTCTTC. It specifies CAWSHAPGQGGQFF.

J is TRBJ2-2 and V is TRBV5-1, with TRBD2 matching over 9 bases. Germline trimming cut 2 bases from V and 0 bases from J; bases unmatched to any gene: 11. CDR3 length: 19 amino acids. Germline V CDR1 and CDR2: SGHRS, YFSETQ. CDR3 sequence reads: CASSFKRGVEQTNTGELFF. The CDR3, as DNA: TGCGCCAGCAGCTTTAAGCGGGGGGTCGAACAGACGAACACCGGGGAGCTGTTTTTT.

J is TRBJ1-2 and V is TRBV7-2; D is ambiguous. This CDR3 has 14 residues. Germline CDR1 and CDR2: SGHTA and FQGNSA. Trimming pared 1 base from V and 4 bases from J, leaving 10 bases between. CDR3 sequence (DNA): TGTGCCAGCAGCTTAGAAGGGAACAGCTATGGCTACACCTTC. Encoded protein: CASSLEGNSYGYTF.

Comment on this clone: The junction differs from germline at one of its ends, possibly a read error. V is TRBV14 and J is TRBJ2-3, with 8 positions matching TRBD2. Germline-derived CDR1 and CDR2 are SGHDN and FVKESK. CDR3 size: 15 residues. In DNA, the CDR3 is TGTGCCAGCAGCAAAGAACTAGCGGACACAGATACGCAGTATTTT. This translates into CASSKELADTDTQYF.

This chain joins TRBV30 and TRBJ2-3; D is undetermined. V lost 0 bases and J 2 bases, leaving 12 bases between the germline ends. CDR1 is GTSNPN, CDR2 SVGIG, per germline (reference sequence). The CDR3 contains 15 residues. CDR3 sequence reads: CAWSVPGWATDTQYF. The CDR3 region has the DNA TGTGCCTGGAGTGTACCTGGGTGGGCCACAGATACGCAGTATTTT.

CDR3 coding DNA: TGCGCCAGCAGCTCCTCCTCCTCCTACAATGAGCAGTTCTTC. Protein product: CASSSSSSYNEQFF. The rearrangement links TRBV5-1 to TRBJ2-1; D is undetermined. In germline, CDR1 is SGHRS, CDR2 YFSETQ. V gave up 3 bases and J gave up 0 bases, with 7 bases separating them. This CDR3 comprises 14 residues.

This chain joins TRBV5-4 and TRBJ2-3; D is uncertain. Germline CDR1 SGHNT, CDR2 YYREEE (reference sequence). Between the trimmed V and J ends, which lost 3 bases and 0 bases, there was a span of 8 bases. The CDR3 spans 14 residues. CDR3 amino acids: CASSSIVSTDTQYF. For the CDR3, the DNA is TGTGCCAGCAGCTCTATAGTTAGCACAGATACGCAGTATTTT.

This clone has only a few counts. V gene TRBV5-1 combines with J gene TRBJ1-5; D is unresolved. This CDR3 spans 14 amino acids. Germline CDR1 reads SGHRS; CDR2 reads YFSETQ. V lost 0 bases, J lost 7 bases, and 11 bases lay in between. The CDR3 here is CASSLVEGGQPQHF. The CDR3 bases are TGCGCCAGCAGCTTGGTCGAGGGCGGCCAGCCCCAGCATTTT.

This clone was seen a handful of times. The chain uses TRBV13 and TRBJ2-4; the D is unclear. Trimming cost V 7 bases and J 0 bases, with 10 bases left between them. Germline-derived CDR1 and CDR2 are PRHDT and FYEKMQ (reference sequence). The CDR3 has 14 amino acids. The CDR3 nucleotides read TGTGCCAGCAACCCCCTCCTAGCCAAAAACATTCAGTACTTC. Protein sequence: CASNPLLAKNIQYF.

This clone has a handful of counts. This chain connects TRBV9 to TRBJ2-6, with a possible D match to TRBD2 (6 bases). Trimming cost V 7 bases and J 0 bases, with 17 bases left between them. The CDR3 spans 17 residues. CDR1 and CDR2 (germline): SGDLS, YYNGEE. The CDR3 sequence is CASGRPSASSGANVLTF. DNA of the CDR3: TGTGCCAGCGGGCGCCCTAGCGCCAGCTCTGGGGCCAACGTCCTGACTTTC. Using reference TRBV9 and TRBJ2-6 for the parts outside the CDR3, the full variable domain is DSGVTQTPKHLITATGQRVTLRCSPRSGDLSVYWYQQSLDQGLQFLIQYYNGEERAKGNILERFSAQQFPDLHSELNLSSLELGDSALYFCASGRPSASSGANVLTFGAGSRLTVL.

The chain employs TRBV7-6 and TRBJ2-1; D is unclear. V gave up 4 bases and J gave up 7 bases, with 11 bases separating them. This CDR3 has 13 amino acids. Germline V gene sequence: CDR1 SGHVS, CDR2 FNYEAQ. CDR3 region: CASSSRPTNEQFF. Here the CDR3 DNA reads TGTGCCAGCAGCTCACGTCCCACTAATGAGCAGTTCTTC.

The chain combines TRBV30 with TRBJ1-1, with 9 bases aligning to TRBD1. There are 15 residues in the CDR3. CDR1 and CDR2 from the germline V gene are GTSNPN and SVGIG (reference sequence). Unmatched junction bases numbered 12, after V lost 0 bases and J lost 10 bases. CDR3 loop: CAWSVPQGARLGAFF. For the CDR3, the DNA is TGTGCCTGGAGTGTACCACAGGGGGCGCGCCTGGGAGCTTTCTTT.

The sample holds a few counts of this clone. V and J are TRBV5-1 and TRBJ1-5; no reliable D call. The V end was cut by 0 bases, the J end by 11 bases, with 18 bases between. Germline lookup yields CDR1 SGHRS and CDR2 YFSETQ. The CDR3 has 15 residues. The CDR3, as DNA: TGCGCCAGCAGCTTGGGCCTAACAGAAGTCGGGACCCAGCATTTT. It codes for CASSLGLTEVGTQHF.

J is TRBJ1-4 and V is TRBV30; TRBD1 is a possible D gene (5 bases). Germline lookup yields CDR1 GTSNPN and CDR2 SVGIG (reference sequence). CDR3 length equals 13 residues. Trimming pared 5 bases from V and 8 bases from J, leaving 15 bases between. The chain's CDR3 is CAWGTLRGEKLFF. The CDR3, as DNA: TGTGCCTGGGGGACCCTTAGAGGCGAAAAACTGTTTTTT.

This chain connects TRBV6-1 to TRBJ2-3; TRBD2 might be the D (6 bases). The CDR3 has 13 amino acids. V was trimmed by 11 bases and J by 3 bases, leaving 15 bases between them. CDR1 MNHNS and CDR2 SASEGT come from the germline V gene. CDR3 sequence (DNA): TGTGCCGGGGGACGGGAGATGACAGATACGCAGTATTTT. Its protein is CAGGREMTDTQYF.

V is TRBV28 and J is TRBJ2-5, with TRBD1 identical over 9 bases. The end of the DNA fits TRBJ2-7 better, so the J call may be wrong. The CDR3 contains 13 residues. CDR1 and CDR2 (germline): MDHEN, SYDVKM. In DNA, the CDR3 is TGTGCCAGCAACCCGGGACAGGGTTACGAGCAGTACTTC. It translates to CASNPGQGYEQYF.

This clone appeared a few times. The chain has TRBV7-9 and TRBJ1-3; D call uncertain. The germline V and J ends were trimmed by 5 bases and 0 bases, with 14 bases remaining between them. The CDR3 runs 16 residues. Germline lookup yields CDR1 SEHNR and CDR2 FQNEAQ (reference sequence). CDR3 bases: TGTGCCAGCAGCCCCCCGGGCGGGAGCTCTGGAAACACCATATATTTT. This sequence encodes CASSPPGGSSGNTIYF.

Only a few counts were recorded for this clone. CDR3 DNA sequence: TGTGCCAGCAGTCCGGGACAGTGGGATGGCTACACCTTC. It specifies CASSPGQWDGYTF. V usage is TRBV28 and J usage is TRBJ1-2; TRBD1 matches at 7 bases. Germline trimming cut 5 bases from V and 6 bases from J; bases unmatched to any gene: 6. In germline, CDR1 is MDHEN, CDR2 SYDVKM. The CDR3 length is 13 residues.

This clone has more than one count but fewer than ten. DNA of the CDR3: TGTGCCTTATATAGGGTCGCTAACTATGGCTACACCTTC. Translating gives CALYRVANYGYTF. The chain recombines TRBV30 with TRBJ1-2; no definite D call. This CDR3 is 13 amino acids long. Germline-derived CDR1 and CDR2 are GTSNPN and SVGIG (reference sequence). The V end lost 7 bases, the J end lost 0 bases, and 12 bases lay between the germline ends.

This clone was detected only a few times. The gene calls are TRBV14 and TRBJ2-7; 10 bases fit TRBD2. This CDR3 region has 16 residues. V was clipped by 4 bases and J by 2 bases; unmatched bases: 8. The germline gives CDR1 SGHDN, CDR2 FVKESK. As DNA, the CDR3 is TGTGCCAGCAGCCTACCCGGGACTAGCGTGACCTACGAGCAGTACTTC. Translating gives CASSLPGTSVTYEQYF.